These 29 T cell receptor beta chains were sequenced from one sample in a study of immune evolution from preneoplasia to lung adenocarcinoma. Sequenced by immunoSEQ multiplex PCR; TCRdb stores in-frame clones only, minus some. The sample has some 41,000 clones; around 85% are singletons. Sequenced material: FFPE invasive lung adenocarcinoma tissue. The receptors were sampled from a person aged 60 to 70 with lung adenocarcinoma.

V gene TRBV18 combines with J gene TRBJ2-4, with D hard to call. Germline-derived CDR1 and CDR2 are KGHSH and LQKENI. Trimming pared 5 bases from V and 6 bases from J, leaving 11 bases between. The CDR3 consists of 13 residues. The CDR3 DNA reads as TGTGCCAGCTCAGGCGTCGGCGTAAACATTCAGTACTTC. Translation: CASSGVGVNIQYF. Full variable domain (missing parts from reference TRBV18 and TRBJ2-4): NAGVMQNPRHLVRRRGQEARLRCSPMKGHSHVYWYRQLPEEGLKFMVYLQKENIIDESGMPKERFSAEFPKEGPSILRIQQVVRGDSAAYFCASSGVGVNIQYFGAGTRLSVL.

This chain joins TRBV4-1 and TRBJ1-2; 7 nucleotides line up with TRBD1. Losses at the gene ends were 1 base for V and 7 bases for J; bases not matched to a gene: 6. Per the germline V gene, CDR1 is MGHRA and CDR2 is YSYEKL. CDR3 length: 14 residues. In DNA form, the CDR3 reads TGCGCCAGCAGCCAAGGGACAGGCCCCTTTGGCTACACCTTC. Residues: CASSQGTGPFGYTF.

V gene TRBV7-2 combines with J gene TRBJ2-3, with D unclear. Germline-derived CDR1 and CDR2 are SGHTA and FQGNSA. The CDR3 sequence is 13 residues long. V was shortened by 5 bases and J by 4 bases, with 10 bases between the two germline ends. The CDR3 loop is CASSTNSADTQYF. CDR3 DNA sequence: TGTGCCAGCAGCACAAACAGCGCAGATACGCAGTATTTT. Looking up the rest from reference TRBV7-2 and TRBJ2-3 gives the full variable domain: GAGVSQSPSNKVTEKGKDVELRCDPISGHTALYWYRQSLGQGLEFLIYFQGNSAPDKSGLPSDRFSAERTGGSVSTLTIQRTQQEDSAVYLCASSTNSADTQYFGPGTRLTVL.

CDR3 loop: CASRPQRPPYGYTF. The CDR3 DNA reads TGTGCCAGCAGACCACAGCGACCGCCTTATGGCTACACCTTC. The rearrangement links TRBV27 to TRBJ1-2; no reliable D call. V gave up 6 bases and J gave up 5 bases, with 16 bases separating them. This CDR3 comprises 14 residues. Germline V gene data show CDR1 as MNHEY and CDR2 as SMNVEV (reference sequence).

The chain combines TRBV11-2 with TRBJ2-7; perhaps D is TRBD1 or TRBD2 (6 bases each). The CDR3 consists of 15 residues. In germline, CDR1 is SGHAT, CDR2 FQNNGV. V was cut by 7 bases and J by 2 bases, with 18 bases left in between. CDR3 residues: CASTQPRGGTYEQYF. The CDR3 nucleotides are TGTGCCAGCACCCAACCACGAGGGGGGACCTACGAGCAGTACTTC.

A few counts support this clone. This sequence joins TRBV30 and TRBJ1-1; 7 bases fit TRBD1. The CDR3 covers 12 residues. Looked up from germline, CDR1 is GTSNPN and CDR2 is SVGIG (reference sequence). The trim removed 3 bases at V and 3 bases at J, leaving 1 base unmatched. The DNA for the CDR3 is TGTGCCTGGAGAGGACAGGACACTGAAGCTTTCTTT. This encodes CAWRGQDTEAFF.

The rearrangement links TRBV15 to TRBJ2-7; D is possibly TRBD2 (5 bases). The length of the CDR3 is 15 residues. Germline values: CDR1 LNHNV, CDR2 YYDKDF (reference sequence). Trimming removed 0 bases at V and 2 bases at J, with 11 bases between. The CDR3 nucleotides read TGTGCCACCAGCAGAGATTCCGCGGGCACCTACGAGCAGTACTTC. Translating gives CATSRDSAGTYEQYF.

The chain joins TRBV5-5 to TRBJ2-1; D perhaps matches TRBD2 (5 bases). Germline-derived CDR1 and CDR2 are SGHKS and YYEKEE (reference sequence). Trimming took 7 bases from V and 2 from J, leaving 13 bases between them. The CDR3 runs 14 residues. CDR3 nucleotide sequence: TGTGCCAGCTTCGGAGGAGACCCCTACAATGAGCAGTTCTTC. Its protein product is CASFGGDPYNEQFF.

This CDR3 is CASSEDGRDSEQFF. The CDR3 region has the DNA TGTGCCAGCAGTGAAGACGGGAGAGATAGTGAGCAGTTCTTC. The chain employs TRBV6-1 and TRBJ2-1; a weak D match, TRBD2 (6 bases). Per germline, CDR1 MNHNS and CDR2 SASEGT. The CDR3 totals 14 residues. V lost 1 base, J lost 9 bases, and 13 bases lay in between.

V usage is TRBV18 and J usage is TRBJ1-6; 7 nucleotides match TRBD1. V was pared by 4 bases and J by 9 bases, with 6 bases of the junction left unmatched. This CDR3 region has 14 residues. The germline V gene encodes CDR1 KGHSH and CDR2 LQKENI. The CDR3 reads CASSLQGKRSPLHF. CDR3 sequence (DNA): TGTGCCAGCTCACTACAGGGGAAACGTTCACCCCTCCACTTT. Full variable domain (remainder filled in from reference TRBV18 and TRBJ1-6): NAGVMQNPRHLVRRRGQEARLRCSPMKGHSHVYWYRQLPEEGLKFMVYLQKENIIDESGMPKERFSAEFPKEGPSILRIQQVVRGDSAAYFCASSLQGKRSPLHFGNGTRLTVT.

Concerning this clone itself: One junction end does not reproduce the germline sequence, and a read error may be involved. This sequence joins TRBV5-1 and TRBJ1-5; 8 nucleotides match TRBD1. The CDR3 totals 14 residues. CDR1 and CDR2 from the germline V gene are SGHRS and YFSETQ. In DNA form, the CDR3 reads TGTGCCAGCGCCCTGACAGGGGGCAATCAGCCCCAGCATTTT. Amino acid sequence: CASALTGGNQPQHF.

This chain joins TRBV29-1 and TRBJ2-7; 7 positions agree with TRBD1. The CDR3 has 13 amino acids. Germline CDR1 is SQVTM and CDR2 is ANQGSEA. Trimming cost V 7 bases and J 0 bases; bases outside gene matches: 6. This CDR3 is CSERTGPSYEQYF. CDR3 nucleotide sequence: TGCAGCGAACGGACAGGCCCCTCCTACGAGCAGTACTTC.

The chain is built from TRBV30 and TRBJ2-7; TRBD2 might be the D (6 bases). The CDR3 runs 12 residues. From germline, CDR1 is GTSNPN and CDR2 SVGIG (reference sequence). The germline V and J ends were trimmed by 3 bases and 3 bases, with 9 bases remaining between them. CDR3 region: CAWRGGNYEQYF. Written as DNA, the CDR3 is TGTGCCTGGAGAGGCGGGAACTACGAGCAGTACTTC.

Only a few counts were recorded for this clone. This chain links TRBV6-1 with TRBJ2-1, with 9 nucleotides matching TRBD1. The CDR3 totals 11 residues. The germline gives CDR1 MNHNS, CDR2 SASEGT. CDR3 amino acids: CGTGDYNEQFF. DNA for the CDR3: TGTGGGACAGGGGACTACAATGAGCAGTTCTTC.

This clone has more than one count but fewer than ten. CDR3 nucleotides: TGTGCCAGCAGCCCGGACAGGGGGCAGTTGGAGACCCAGTACTTC. It is translated as CASSPDRGQLETQYF. The genes are TRBV7-9 and TRBJ2-5, with 11 nucleotides matching TRBD1. Germline V lookup: CDR1 SEHNR, CDR2 FQNEAQ (reference sequence). The CDR3 is 15 amino acids. After removal of 5 bases from V and 5 bases from J, the junction contained 7 bases not matched to a gene.

This chain joins TRBV19 and TRBJ2-1, with D possibly TRBD1 on 6 matching bases. This CDR3 region has 13 residues. V was pared by 6 bases and J by 10 bases, with 16 bases between. The germline CDR1 and CDR2 sequences are LNHDA and SQIVND (reference sequence). For the CDR3, the DNA is TGTGCCAGTAGCCACAGTACACAGGGAGAGCAGTTCTTC. Translating gives CASSHSTQGEQFF.

J is TRBJ1-2 and V is TRBV5-4, with a weak D call TRBD1 (6 bases). The CDR3 covers 13 residues. The V end lost 0 bases, the J end lost 3 bases, and 6 bases lay between the germline ends. CDR1 is SGHNT and CDR2 is YYREEE in the germline V gene (reference sequence). The CDR3 DNA reads TGTGCCAGCAGCTTGGGACAGGACTATGGCTACACCTTC. Translated, it gives CASSLGQDYGYTF.

The chain recombines TRBV25-1 with TRBJ2-3; a possible D gene is TRBD2 (5 bases). The CDR3 length is 15 residues. Trimming removed 5 bases at V and 0 bases at J, with 12 bases between. CDR1 is MGHDK and CDR2 is SYGVNS in the germline V gene. The CDR3 here is CASSPLATSTDTQYF. As DNA, the CDR3 is TGTGCCAGCAGTCCGCTAGCAACTAGCACAGATACGCAGTATTTT.

The gene calls are TRBV5-1 and TRBJ1-2; D is possibly TRBD1 (5 bases). CDR3 length: 14 residues. V lost 4 bases and J lost 6, with 16 bases in between. The germline gives CDR1 SGHRS, CDR2 YFSETQ. CDR3: CASSPSGQSNGYTF. CDR3 DNA sequence: TGCGCCAGCAGCCCGTCGGGGCAGAGTAATGGCTACACCTTC.

This rearrangement joins TRBV5-4 to TRBJ2-1; 8 nucleotides agree with TRBD2. This CDR3 is 15 amino acids long. CDR1 SGHNT and CDR2 YYREEE come from the germline V gene (reference sequence). V gave up 3 bases and J gave up 4 bases; unmatched junction bases: 6. The DNA for the CDR3 is TGTGCCAGCAGCTGGCAAAGCGGGAGTTACAATGAGCAGTTCTTC. Translation: CASSWQSGSYNEQFF.

The V gene is TRBV7-2, the J gene TRBJ2-7, with D maybe TRBD2 (5 bases). The CDR3 has 14 residues. CDR1 and CDR2 from the germline V gene are SGHTA and FQGNSA. Trimming took 4 bases from V and 2 from J, leaving 12 bases between them. The CDR3 DNA follows: TGTGCCAGCAGCTCGATACTAGTCCCCTACGAGCAGTACTTC. The encoded protein is CASSSILVPYEQYF.

DNA for the CDR3: TGTGCCTCCTCGGGGGGGCTTAACACTGAAGCTTTCTTT. Encoded protein: CASSGGLNTEAFF. V gene TRBV28 combines with J gene TRBJ1-1; perhaps TRBD1 as D (6 bases). CDR1 MDHEN and CDR2 SYDVKM come from the germline V gene. This CDR3 has 13 residues. V lost 11 bases to trimming and J lost 2 bases, with 15 bases between them.

The chain combines TRBV9 with TRBJ2-5; D ambiguous. CDR3 size: 13 residues. V was shortened by 3 bases and J by 5 bases, with 11 bases between the two germline ends. Germline V gene data show CDR1 as SGDLS and CDR2 as YYNGEE. CDR3 bases: TGTGCCAGCAGCGGAAGTGGTGTGGAGACCCAGTACTTC. This codes for CASSGSGVETQYF.

This clone was recorded only once. The chain recombines TRBV5-6 with TRBJ2-5, with D hard to call. The CDR3 spans 14 residues. The V end was cut by 2 bases, the J end by 5 bases, with 13 bases between. Germline CDR1 SGHDT, CDR2 YYEEEE. CDR3 sequence: CASSFHGFGETQYF. CDR3 sequence (DNA): TGTGCCAGCAGCTTTCATGGGTTTGGGGAGACCCAGTACTTC.

The chain employs TRBV30 and TRBJ2-1, with D hard to call. The CDR3 has 13 amino acids. Germline V CDR1 and CDR2: GTSNPN, SVGIG (reference sequence). Trimming stripped 1 base from V and 13 bases from J, with 17 bases between. CDR3 DNA sequence: TGTGCCTGGAGTGGGGGAAGCCCTCCAGCCCAGTTCTTC. Its protein is CAWSGGSPPAQFF.

This chain links TRBV18 with TRBJ1-2; D is perhaps TRBD1 (5 bases). Germline V gives CDR1 KGHSH, CDR2 LQKENI. V was clipped by 6 bases and J by 7 bases, with 21 bases between them. This CDR3 has 15 amino acids. The CDR3 loop reads CASSPLKGIGGGYTF. The CDR3 DNA reads as TGTGCCAGCTCCCCATTGAAGGGGATCGGGGGTGGCTACACCTTC.

This clone was picked up a small number of times. V gene TRBV7-6 combines with J gene TRBJ2-1; 7 bases are shared with TRBD2. V gave up 1 base and J gave up 7 bases; unmatched junction bases: 7. This CDR3 has 15 amino acids. Germline V gene data show CDR1 as SGHVS and CDR2 as FNYEAQ. The CDR3 spells CASSLGGTNRNEQFF. The CDR3 DNA sequence: TGTGCCAGCAGCTTAGGCGGGACTAATCGGAATGAGCAGTTCTTC.

This chain links TRBV2 with TRBJ2-7, with TRBD1 identical over 9 bases. CDR3 length: 14 residues. V lost 5 bases to trimming and J lost 7 bases; unmatched junction nucleotides: 9. Germline V lookup: CDR1 SNHLY, CDR2 FYNNEI. The CDR3 is CASSHGDREREQYF. The CDR3, as DNA: TGTGCCAGCAGTCACGGGGACAGGGAGCGAGAGCAGTACTTC.

The chain joins TRBV9 to TRBJ2-3; D not resolved. This CDR3 region has 14 residues. The V gene lost 3 bases and the J gene lost 6 bases, with 14 bases spanning the gap. The germline V gene encodes CDR1 SGDLS and CDR2 YYNGEE. The CDR3 DNA follows: TGTGCCAGCAGCGCGACCCCGATTACCGATACGCAGTATTTT. This translates into CASSATPITDTQYF.